One and the same sample provided the 6 T cell receptor beta chains below, sequenced in a study of CD8+ T cells in alopecia areata. The treatment was: oral pan-JAK inhibitor, 5-10 mg twice daily. cDNA prepared by RNA extraction and subsequent reverse transcription served as the template for sequencing. Here immunoSEQ multiplex PCR was the method, and the copy in TCRdb shows in-frame clones only, minus some. The sample shows 190,000 or so clones, about three fifths of them seen only once. The input for sequencing was CD8+ T cells sorted from blood, taken at week 24, from a patient treated with tofacitinib. All receptors come from a human donor with alopecia areata.

This clone came up a few times. J is TRBJ2-1 and V is TRBV6-5; D is possibly TRBD1 (5 bases). The germline V gene encodes CDR1 MNHEY and CDR2 SVGAGI. V dropped 10 bases and J dropped 4 bases, with 20 bases sitting between them. This CDR3 has 15 amino acids. CDR3 in DNA: TGTGCCACCCAACTCGTCGACAGCCCGTACAATGAGCAGTTCTTC. It is translated as CATQLVDSPYNEQFF.

The chain joins TRBV29-1 to TRBJ1-2, with 11 positions matching TRBD1. The CDR3 spans 14 residues. V gave up 6 bases and J gave up 6 bases; unmatched junction bases: 9. Germline V gene lookup returns CDR1 SQVTM and CDR2 ANQGSEA. CDR3 region: CSVASGTGGNGYTF. Written as DNA, the CDR3 is TGCAGCGTCGCCTCCGGGACAGGGGGAAATGGCTACACCTTC.

The chain couples TRBV15 to TRBJ2-3; the match to TRBD2 covers 9 bases. After removal of 3 bases from V and 6 bases from J, the junction contained 7 bases not matched to a gene. The V gene's germline CDR1 is LNHNV and CDR2 YYDKDF (reference sequence). There are 15 residues in the CDR3. This CDR3 is CATSRDSGGADTQYF. The CDR3 DNA reads as TGTGCCACCAGCAGGGATAGCGGGGGCGCGGATACGCAGTATTTT.

The genes are TRBV5-6 and TRBJ1-5; D is uncertain. Trimming removed 1 base at V and 6 bases at J, with 5 bases between. The CDR3 spans 12 residues. Germline lookup yields CDR1 SGHDT and CDR2 YYEEEE. CDR3 sequence reads: CASSLSGQPQHF. CDR3 nucleotides: TGTGCCAGCAGCTTGAGCGGTCAGCCCCAGCATTTT.

This chain connects TRBV5-6 to TRBJ1-5; no clear D gene. The ends were cut back, 2 bases at V and 2 bases at J, with 8 bases in the middle. The CDR3 consists of 14 residues. Germline lookup yields CDR1 SGHDT and CDR2 YYEEEE. The CDR3 protein is CASSFLAGNQPQHF. The DNA for the CDR3 is TGTGCCAGCAGCTTTCTTGCGGGCAATCAGCCCCAGCATTTT.

This chain uses TRBV30 with TRBJ2-6; 8 bases align to TRBD1. Germline V CDR1 and CDR2: GTSNPN, SVGIG (reference sequence). V shed 7 bases, J shed 0 bases, and the junction held 8 bases outside the gene matches. CDR3 size: 16 residues. CDR3 in amino acids: CASPGQVFSGANVLTF. Written as DNA, the CDR3 is TGTGCCTCCCCGGGACAGGTCTTCTCTGGGGCCAACGTCCTGACTTTC.